This TCR beta chain appears in the sequencing data of a study of technical replicates of blood from several donors. Clones were read by immunoSEQ multiplex PCR, and TCRdb kept only the in-frame ones, dropping some. The repertoire holds roughly 73,000 clones, with 93% as singletons. The CDR3 contains 14 residues. Germline CDR1 MGHDK, CDR2 SYGVNS. V shed 6 bases, J shed 9 bases, and the junction held 8 bases outside the gene matches. The sample comprised T cells isolated from PBMCs. The V gene is TRBV25-1, the J gene TRBJ2-1; 10 bases are a match to TRBD1. This TCR came from a human donor in good health. CDR3 amino acids: CASRGQGVGGEQFF. The CDR3 coding sequence is TGTGCCAGCAGAGGACAGGGGGTCGGTGGTGAGCAGTTCTTC.